The T cell receptor beta chain described here comes from a study of blood T cells in healthy people across ages. Overall study: Template switching captured about one barcoded beta molecule per two T cells.

CDR1 LGHNA and CDR2 YSLEER come from the germline V gene. The J segment lost 7 bases and the V segment lost 3 bases, leaving 5 bases of the junction unmatched. This CDR3 is 13 amino acids long. Next came a second PCR, run for about 6 to 11 cycles, which used a sample-barcoded 5' primer along with a J-beta primer mix. TCRdb reprocessed the 5' RACE reads with MiXCR, giving one entry per CDR3 protein. The profile covers 1 million to 1.2 million distinct CDR3 sequences, with 30% to 40% appearing a single time and 10% to 15% taken by the ten largest. The rearrangement joins TRBV4-3 to TRBJ2-7, with TRBD1 matching 8 bases. Material: blood. This TCR came from a man aged 18-30 years in good health. The CDR3 loop reads CASSHTDRDEQYF. The DNA of the CDR3 is TGCGCCAGCAGCCACACGGACAGGGATGAGCAGTACTTC.